This T cell receptor (beta chain) was recovered during a study of blood T cell repertoires in COVID-19. On the study more broadly: The United States, Italy and Spain supplied acute and convalescent COVID-19 samples. T cells, B-cell-depleted T cells, or PBMCs supplied cDNA or gDNA.

Everyone who took part was roughly 18 to 100 years old, and they came from about 23 US areas. Sequencing was performed with immunoSEQ multiplex PCR; in TCRdb, only in-frame clones are kept and a portion is missing. The table lists 250,000 to 350,000 clones, 90% of them singletons, with approximately 4% in the top ten. The trim removed 5 bases at V and 2 bases at J, leaving 8 bases unmatched. The CDR3 has 17 amino acids. From germline, CDR1 is MDHEN and CDR2 SYDVKM. The receptor comes from a woman under 30 with acute COVID-19. Sequenced sample: PBMCs or T cells enriched from blood (not recorded which). The chain carries TRBV28 and TRBJ2-1, with 11 bases matching TRBD2. CDR3 protein: CASSVTSGSSPYNEQFF. CDR3 DNA sequence: TGTGCCAGCAGTGTCACTAGCGGGAGTTCCCCCTACAATGAGCAGTTCTTC. Based on the CDR3 plus reference TRBV28 and TRBJ2-1, the full variable domain is DVKVTQSSRYLVKRTGEKVFLECVQDMDHENMFWYRQDPGLGLRLIYFSYDVKMKEKGDIPEGYSVSREKKERFSLILESASTNQTSMYLCASSVTSGSSPYNEQFFGPGTRLTVL.